This T cell receptor (beta chain) is drawn from a study of technical replicates of blood from a handful of donors. Sequencing was performed with immunoSEQ multiplex PCR; in TCRdb, only in-frame clones are kept and a portion is missing. The top ten hold roughly 0.4% of the sample, which has tens of thousands of clones, roughly 89% seen once. The sequencing input was T cells isolated from PBMCs. The sequence was collected from a human donor in good health.

CDR3 in amino acids: CASSQVGENTEAFF. DNA of the CDR3: TGCGCCAGCAGCCAAGTAGGGGAGAACACTGAAGCTTTCTTT. This rearrangement joins TRBV4-1 to TRBJ1-1, with a weak D call TRBD1 (5 bases). Germline assignment: CDR1 MGHRA and CDR2 YSYEKL. The length of the CDR3 is 14 residues. Trimming left V 1 base short and J 1 base short, with 7 bases between.